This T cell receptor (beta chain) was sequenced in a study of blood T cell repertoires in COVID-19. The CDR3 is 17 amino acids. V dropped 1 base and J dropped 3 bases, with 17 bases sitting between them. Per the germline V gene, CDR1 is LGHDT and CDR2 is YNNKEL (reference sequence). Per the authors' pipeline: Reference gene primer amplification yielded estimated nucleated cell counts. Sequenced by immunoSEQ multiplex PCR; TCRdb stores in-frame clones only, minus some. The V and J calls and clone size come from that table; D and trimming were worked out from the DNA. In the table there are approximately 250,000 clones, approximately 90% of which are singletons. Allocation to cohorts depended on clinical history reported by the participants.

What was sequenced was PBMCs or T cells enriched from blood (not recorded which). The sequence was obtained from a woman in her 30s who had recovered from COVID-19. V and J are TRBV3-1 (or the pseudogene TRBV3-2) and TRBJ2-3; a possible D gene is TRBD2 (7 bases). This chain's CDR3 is CASSQGGGQFRTDTQYF. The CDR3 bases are TGTGCCAGCAGCCAAGGGGGGGGACAATTTCGTACAGATACGCAGTATTTT.